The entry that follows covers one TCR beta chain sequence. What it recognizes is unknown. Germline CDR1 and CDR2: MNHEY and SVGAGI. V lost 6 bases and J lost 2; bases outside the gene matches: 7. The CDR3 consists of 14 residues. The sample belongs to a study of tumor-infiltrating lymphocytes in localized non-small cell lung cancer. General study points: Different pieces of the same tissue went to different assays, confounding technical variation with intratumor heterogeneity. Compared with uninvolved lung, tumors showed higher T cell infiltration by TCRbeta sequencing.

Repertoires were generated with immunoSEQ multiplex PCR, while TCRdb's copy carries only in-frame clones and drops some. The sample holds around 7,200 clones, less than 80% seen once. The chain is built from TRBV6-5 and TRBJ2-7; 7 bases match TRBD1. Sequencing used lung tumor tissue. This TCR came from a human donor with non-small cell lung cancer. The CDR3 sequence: CASRTTGAAYEQYF. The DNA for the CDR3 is TGTGCCAGCAGAACAACAGGGGCCGCCTACGAGCAGTACTTC.